This T cell receptor beta chain was captured by sequencing in a study of tumor-infiltrating lymphocytes in glioblastoma multiforme. Study results and caveats: RNA-based TCR sequencing may distort clone frequencies, since cells carry unequal TCR transcript numbers. The T cells in this sample were not sorted into functional subsets.

Of note for this clonotype: Its cognate antigen is unknown.

This CDR3 has 16 amino acids. With 8 bases clipped from V and 5 bases from J, the junction kept 16 bases outside the gene matches. Three nested ARM-PCR rounds with V-beta and C-beta primers built TCRB libraries. MiXCR, run by TCRdb on the multiplex PCR reads, gives a single entry per CDR3 protein. The data contain some 14,000 distinct CDR3 sequences, 65% to 80% of them singletons. This chain connects TRBV12-3 or TRBV12-4 to TRBJ2-5; 8 nucleotides line up with TRBD2. This clonotype was sampled from a male donor with glioblastoma. Source material: brain tumor tissue. The CDR3 DNA sequence: TGTGCCAGCTCGTGGCAGGTTAGCGGGGCGGAGGAGACCCAGTACTTC. Amino acids: CASSWQVSGAEETQYF.